Listed below are T cell receptor beta chains from one sample, sequenced in a study of T cell repertoires and leukemia-associated antigens. Each CDR3 protein gets one entry after TCRdb re-called the 5' RACE reads with MiXCR. The sample includes approximately 9,300 distinct CDR3 sequences, 40% to 55% seen only once; the top ten take just over 55%. These receptors' targets are unknown. The sequencing input was CD3+ T cells sorted from blood and cultured. The receptors stem from a female donor in good health. Each CDR3 is given with its conserved first and last residue. Each record gives: D gene, V gene, clone size, CDR3 protein. D genes are given only for firm matches. Not all rows give a size; the values are once, few, many and, for expanded clones, a class.

TRBD2 | TRBV11-3 | many | CASSSFLAGESPYNEQFF
NA | TRBV4-1 | many | CASSQGTSSYGYTF
TRBD2 | TRBV28 | NA | CASSLATSGDNEQFF
TRBD2 | TRBV29-1 | NA | CSVKTGLAGVNEQFF
NA | TRBV2 | many | CASRRDIAGPQYF
NA | TRBV6-4 | NA | CASSALRRGQYF
NA | TRBV6-2/TRBV6-3 | NA | CASSYGSLNTEAFF
TRBD2 | TRBV7-8 | medium-sized | CASSPTGSGSHGELFF
NA | TRBV12-3/TRBV12-4 | NA | CASSPAAAYNEQFF
NA | TRBV5-1 | NA | CASSLGPGGVDTQFF
NA | TRBV13 | many | CASSERGQPQHF
NA | TRBV12-3/TRBV12-4 | NA | CAGSEGAGANVLTF
NA | TRBV29-1 | medium-sized | CSVVGQGLRGYTF
TRBD2 | TRBV5-1 | few | CASSWGTGRAYNEQFF
TRBD1 | TRBV20-1 | NA | CSARVGTGVWETQYF
TRBD2 | TRBV4-2 | NA | CASSQEGTSAMAKNIQYF
TRBD2 | TRBV10-3 | NA | CAIRGLADANTGELFF
NA | TRBV12-3/TRBV12-4 | NA | CASSFGRSSYEQYF
NA | TRBV11-2 | few | CASSTRLVYNEQFF